The sequence of this T cell receptor (beta chain) was determined in a study of shared clonotypes between healthy human individuals. Study-wide background: For every donor, three CD4 naive, three CD4 memory, two CD8 naive and one CD8 memory plates were used. Findings and limits, study-wide: Despite large depth, sorted-subset datasets appeared incompletely sequenced. Sharing across four donors was highest in naive CD4 (approximately 5%) and lowest in memory CD8 (0.4%).

Sorted-subset replicate PCRs used roughly 220 ng DNA, approximately 30,000 T cell genomes. Produced via immunoSEQ multiplex PCR; TCRdb's table is partial and in-frame only. The sample contains hundreds of thousands of clones, 95% to 98% of which appear only once. As to this clone: Its matching antigen is unknown.

This CDR3 region has 13 residues. V lost 0 bases and J 10 bases, leaving 10 bases between the germline ends. Per germline, CDR1 MGHRA and CDR2 YSYEKL. Terminally differentiated effector memory CD45RA+ cells were excluded from the naive CD8 cells, which were CD45RO-negative and positively selected for CCR7. The rearrangement links TRBV4-1 to TRBJ2-1; D is undetermined. The specimen sequenced was naive CD8+ T cells sorted from blood. The receptor comes from a man under 40 in good health. In nucleotides, the CDR3 is TGCGCCAGCAGCCAAGAACCCTTTCTAGAGCAGTTCTTC. It translates to CASSQEPFLEQFF.